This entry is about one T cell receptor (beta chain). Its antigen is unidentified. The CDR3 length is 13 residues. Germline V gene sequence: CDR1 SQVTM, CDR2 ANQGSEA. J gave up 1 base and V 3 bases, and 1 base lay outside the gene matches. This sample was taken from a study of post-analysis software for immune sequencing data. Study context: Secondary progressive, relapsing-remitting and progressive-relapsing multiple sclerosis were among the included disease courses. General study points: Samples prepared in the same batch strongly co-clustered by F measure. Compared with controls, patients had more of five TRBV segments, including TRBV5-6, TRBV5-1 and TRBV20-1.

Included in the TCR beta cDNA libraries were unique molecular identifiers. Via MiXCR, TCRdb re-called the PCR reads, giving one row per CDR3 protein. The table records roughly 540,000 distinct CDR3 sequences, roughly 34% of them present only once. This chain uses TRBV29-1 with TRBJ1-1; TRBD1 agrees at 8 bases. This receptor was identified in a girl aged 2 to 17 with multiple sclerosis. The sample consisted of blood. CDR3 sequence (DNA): TGCAGCGTTGAGGGGACAGGGAACACTGAAGCTTTCTTT. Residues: CSVEGTGNTEAFF.